Included here is one T cell receptor (beta chain) sequence, with context. The data stem from a study of blood T cell repertoires in COVID-19. Study-wide context: Spain, Italy and the United States supplied samples that represented acute and convalescent COVID-19. T cells, B-cell-depleted T cells, or PBMCs provided the cDNA or gDNA that served as material.

Germline-derived CDR1 and CDR2 are LGHDT and YNNKEL (reference sequence). This CDR3 is built from 16 residues. Trimming removed 2 bases from V and 3 bases from J, with 13 bases in between. Produced via immunoSEQ multiplex PCR; TCRdb's table is partial and in-frame only. The table shows 150,000 to 250,000 clones, with 94% occurring only once. This chain links TRBV3-1 (or the pseudogene TRBV3-2) with TRBJ2-2; D may be TRBD2 (6 bases). Sequencing was carried out using peripheral blood. This TCR was recovered from a man between 25 and 39 years old with COVID-19, enrolled during active disease. CDR3 residues: CASSQYRGTYTGELFF. The CDR3 bases are TGTGCCAGCAGCCAATATCGGGGGACTTACACCGGGGAGCTGTTTTTT.